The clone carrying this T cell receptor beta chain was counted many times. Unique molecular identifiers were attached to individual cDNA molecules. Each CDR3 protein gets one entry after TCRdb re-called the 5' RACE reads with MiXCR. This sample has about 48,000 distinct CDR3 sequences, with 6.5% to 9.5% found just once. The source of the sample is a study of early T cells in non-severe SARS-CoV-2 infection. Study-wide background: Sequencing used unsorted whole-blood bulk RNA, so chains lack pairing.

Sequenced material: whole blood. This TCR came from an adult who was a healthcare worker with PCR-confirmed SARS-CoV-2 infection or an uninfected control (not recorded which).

The CDR3 region has the DNA TGCAGCGCTCCGGGACAGCAGAACACTGAAGCTTTCTTT. Translated: CSAPGQQNTEAFF. This chain joins TRBV29-1 and TRBJ1-1; 7 nucleotides agree with TRBD1. Germline assignment: CDR1 SQVTM and CDR2 ANQGSEA. CDR3 size: 13 residues. V shed 7 bases and J 1 base; nucleotides not matched to a gene: 6.